One sample yielded the 24 T cell receptor beta chains listed below, sequenced in a study of shared clonotypes between healthy human individuals. Assay: immunoSEQ multiplex PCR; the TCRdb copy retains only in-frame clones and omits some. The sample contains a few million clones, 85% to 95% of which appear only once. The specimen sequenced was naive CD4+ T cells sorted from blood. Specified subset: CD45RA+ positively selected. These receptors all come from a man between 18 and 29 years old in good health.

CDR3 nucleotides: TGTGCCAGCAGGAGTTGGACTAGCGGGAGCTACGAGCAGTACTTC. Residues: CASRSWTSGSYEQYF. This chain uses TRBV6-5 with TRBJ2-7, with 13 bases lining up with TRBD2. V dropped 6 bases and J dropped 3; count of bases not matched to a gene: 5. Germline V lookup: CDR1 MNHEY, CDR2 SVGAGI. CDR3 length: 15 residues.

This clone has just one count. The chain recombines TRBV18 with TRBJ2-1; perhaps TRBD2 as D (6 bases). The length of the CDR3 is 16 residues. Germline CDR1 and CDR2: KGHSH and LQKENI. Trimming pared 3 bases from V and 5 bases from J, leaving 17 bases between. CDR3 nucleotides: TGTGCCAGCTCACCTCAGGGCGGGACCTTACACAATGAGCAGTTCTTC. It specifies CASSPQGGTLHNEQFF.

The genes are TRBV5-4 and TRBJ2-7; 7 bases are a match to TRBD1. With 4 bases clipped from V and 0 bases from J, the junction kept 7 bases outside the gene matches. The germline V gene encodes CDR1 SGHNT and CDR2 YYREEE (reference sequence). The CDR3 consists of 15 residues. In nucleotides, the CDR3 is TGTGCCAGCAGCACCAGGGGGTTAGGCTCCTACGAGCAGTACTTC. It encodes CASSTRGLGSYEQYF. The complete variable domain, with remaining parts taken from reference TRBV5-4 and TRBJ2-7, reads ETGVTQSPTHLIKTRGQQVTLRCSSQSGHNTVSWYQQALGQGPQFIFQYYREEENGRGNFPPRFSGLQFPNYSSELNVNALELDDSALYLCASSTRGLGSYEQYFGPGTRLTVT.

The gene calls are TRBV5-1 and TRBJ2-5; D call uncertain. This CDR3 is built from 16 residues. V was shortened by 0 bases and J by 1 base, with 13 bases between the two germline ends. From germline, CDR1 is SGHRS and CDR2 YFSETQ. CDR3 protein: CASSLAEQRTQETQYF. CDR3 DNA sequence: TGCGCCAGCAGCTTGGCGGAACAGAGGACCCAAGAGACCCAGTACTTC.

The CDR3 bases are TGTGCCAGCAGTTACGTAACAGTCCGAAATTCACCCCTCCACTTT. Translating it yields CASSYVTVRNSPLHF. V gene TRBV6-5 combines with J gene TRBJ1-6; D gene uncertain. Trimming took 2 bases from V and 7 from J, leaving 12 bases between them. CDR3 length: 15 amino acids. CDR1 and CDR2 (germline): MNHEY, SVGAGI.

The chain carries TRBV6-1 and TRBJ2-5; tentative D call: TRBD2 (7 bases). This CDR3 is 14 amino acids long. Trimming took off 1 base at V and 9 bases at J, with 15 bases between the two ends. Germline CDR1 reads MNHNS; CDR2 reads SASEGT. This chain's CDR3 is CASSEEGGAYSQYF. In nucleotides, the CDR3 is TGTGCCAGCAGTGAAGAGGGGGGGGCCTACTCCCAGTACTTC.

The V call is TRBV2, the J call TRBJ2-3; a weak D match, TRBD2 (6 bases). V lost 7 bases to trimming and J lost 2 bases, with 16 bases between them. The germline V gene has CDR1 SNHLY and CDR2 FYNNEI. The CDR3 has 15 amino acids. The CDR3 DNA follows: TGTGCCAGCAACCCTAGCCCGGGGGTCACAGATACGCAGTATTTT. Its translation: CASNPSPGVTDTQYF.

CDR3: CASSLGEQGGDEQYF. The CDR3 DNA reads as TGTGCCAGCAGCTTAGGTGAACAGGGGGGTGACGAGCAGTACTTC. V gene TRBV7-9 combines with J gene TRBJ2-7; 8 nucleotides agree with TRBD1. Germline CDR1 SEHNR, CDR2 FQNEAQ (reference sequence). This CDR3 contains 15 residues. V trimming: 1 base; J trimming: 5 bases; junction bases outside the gene matches: 7.

The V gene is TRBV11-1, the J gene TRBJ2-1, with 7 bases lining up with TRBD2. The CDR3 covers 16 residues. V dropped 5 bases and J dropped 7; count of bases not matched to a gene: 14. CDR1 and CDR2 from the germline V gene are SGHAT and FQDESV (reference sequence). CDR3 loop: CASSPGGREGWNEQFF. In nucleotides, the CDR3 is TGTGCCAGCAGCCCGGGTGGTAGGGAGGGATGGAATGAGCAGTTCTTC.

The chain recombines TRBV5-4 with TRBJ2-1; D is perhaps TRBD2 (6 bases). CDR1 is SGHNT and CDR2 is YYREEE in the germline V gene (reference sequence). The ends were cut back, 4 bases at V and 9 bases at J, with 23 bases in the middle. This CDR3 comprises 16 residues. The CDR3 here is CASSAPEVSGRTEQFF. For the CDR3, the DNA is TGTGCCAGCAGCGCCCCGGAGGTCAGCGGGCGGACTGAGCAGTTCTTC. Full variable domain (remainder filled in from reference TRBV5-4 and TRBJ2-1): ETGVTQSPTHLIKTRGQQVTLRCSSQSGHNTVSWYQQALGQGPQFIFQYYREEENGRGNFPPRFSGLQFPNYSSELNVNALELDDSALYLCASSAPEVSGRTEQFFGPGTRLTVL.

This clone was counted only a few times. J is TRBJ2-2 and V is TRBV30, with TRBD1 matching over 8 bases. V was clipped by 4 bases and J by 7 bases; unmatched bases: 5. Germline V CDR1 and CDR2: GTSNPN, SVGIG (reference sequence). CDR3 length: 13 amino acids. CDR3 protein: CAWNQGADGELFF. CDR3 DNA sequence: TGTGCCTGGAATCAGGGGGCGGACGGGGAGCTGTTTTTT.

This clone appeared once. This sequence joins TRBV19 and TRBJ1-6; no definite D call. The CDR3 runs 14 residues. In germline, CDR1 is LNHDA, CDR2 SQIVND (reference sequence). V was cut by 4 bases and J by 3 bases, with 7 bases left in between. CDR3 amino acids: CASSSVGYNSPLHF. The DNA for the CDR3 is TGTGCCAGTAGTAGCGTCGGCTATAATTCACCCCTCCACTTT.

This sequence joins TRBV11-2 and TRBJ2-7, with 9 bases aligning to TRBD2. The CDR3 totals 15 residues. CDR1 and CDR2 (germline): SGHAT, FQNNGV. Trimming at V came to 3 bases and at J to 2 bases, leaving 5 bases not matched to a gene. CDR3 amino acids: CASSFQLAGTYEQYF. CDR3 DNA sequence: TGTGCCAGCAGCTTTCAGCTAGCGGGGACCTACGAGCAGTACTTC. Variable domain in full (rest from reference TRBV11-2 and TRBJ2-7): EAGVAQSPRYKIIEKRQSVAFWCNPISGHATLYWYQQILGQGPKLLIQFQNNGVVDDSQLPKDRFSAERLKGVDSTLKIQPAKLEDSAVYLCASSFQLAGTYEQYFGPGTRLTVT.

The chain links TRBV19 to TRBJ2-7; 7 nucleotides align to TRBD2. The CDR3 has 14 residues. After removal of 5 bases from V and 4 bases from J, the junction contained 8 bases not matched to a gene. CDR1 and CDR2 from the germline V gene are LNHDA and SQIVND (reference sequence). In DNA form, the CDR3 reads TGTGCCAGTAGTCCCCGCGGGAGTAAGTACGAGCAGTACTTC. Protein product: CASSPRGSKYEQYF.

The V gene is TRBV30, the J gene TRBJ1-6; no reliable D call. The CDR3 is 15 residues long. Deletions cut 1 base from V and 5 bases from J, with 12 bases between. Per the germline V gene, CDR1 is GTSNPN and CDR2 is SVGIG (reference sequence). The CDR3 loop reads CAWSGILRHNSPLHF. As DNA, the CDR3 is TGTGCCTGGAGTGGGATCCTCCGCCATAATTCACCCCTCCACTTT.

This chain joins TRBV19 and TRBJ2-1; either TRBD1 or TRBD2 may fit D (5 bases each). The CDR3 runs 15 residues. V lost 6 bases and J lost 5, with 17 bases in between. Germline V gene data show CDR1 as LNHDA and CDR2 as SQIVND (reference sequence). As DNA, the CDR3 is TGTGCCAGTAGCTCTGAGGGGAGTGGAAACAATGAGCAGTTCTTC. Translated: CASSSEGSGNNEQFF. Full variable domain (rest looked up from reference TRBV19 and TRBJ2-1): DGGITQSPKYLFRKEGQNVTLSCEQNLNHDAMYWYRQDPGQGLRLIYYSQIVNDFQKGDIAEGYSVSREKKESFPLTVTSAQKNPTAFYLCASSSEGSGNNEQFFGPGTRLTVL.

This rearrangement joins TRBV7-2 to TRBJ2-7; 7 bases fit TRBD1. Germline CDR1 is SGHTA and CDR2 is FQGNSA. This CDR3 is 15 amino acids long. J was trimmed by 6 bases and V by 0 bases; bases with no gene match: 8. The CDR3 DNA is TGTGCCAGCAGCTTAGCAGGGACAGTATCAAGCGAGCAGTACTTC. Translated: CASSLAGTVSSEQYF.

The chain has TRBV5-4 and TRBJ2-5; D is possibly TRBD2 (5 bases). V lost 4 bases and J lost 5, with 21 bases in between. Germline V gene data show CDR1 as SGHNT and CDR2 as YYREEE (reference sequence). The CDR3 is made up of 16 amino acids. In nucleotides, the CDR3 is TGTGCCAGCAGCCCGGGGTTTAGGACCATGGGGGAGACCCAGTACTTC. Encoded protein: CASSPGFRTMGETQYF. The full variable domain, completed using reference TRBV5-4 and TRBJ2-5, is ETGVTQSPTHLIKTRGQQVTLRCSSQSGHNTVSWYQQALGQGPQFIFQYYREEENGRGNFPPRFSGLQFPNYSSELNVNALELDDSALYLCASSPGFRTMGETQYFGPGTRLLVL.

V gene TRBV6-1 combines with J gene TRBJ2-7; TRBD1 agrees at 7 bases. Germline trimming cut 5 bases from V and 2 bases from J; bases unmatched to any gene: 9. Germline V CDR1 and CDR2: MNHNS, SASEGT. The length of the CDR3 is 15 residues. Here the CDR3 DNA reads TGTGCCAGCAGTAATAGGGGGCTTAGCACCTACGAGCAGTACTTC. As protein: CASSNRGLSTYEQYF.

The CDR3 DNA reads as TGTGCCAGCAGCCAAACATGGTCTGGGGCCAACGTCCTGACTTTC. Its translation is CASSQTWSGANVLTF. The chain employs TRBV2 and TRBJ2-6; no firm D call. Germline-derived CDR1 and CDR2 are SNHLY and FYNNEI. V lost 6 bases, J lost 1 base, and 10 bases lay in between. The CDR3 sequence is 15 residues long.

V gene TRBV5-6 combines with J gene TRBJ2-7; 9 bases align to TRBD2. Germline CDR1 reads SGHDT; CDR2 reads YYEEEE. This CDR3 has 17 amino acids. V lost 0 bases and J lost 3; bases outside the gene matches: 10. CDR3 region: CASSLARERGASYEQYF. CDR3 nucleotide sequence: TGTGCCAGCAGCTTGGCCAGGGAGCGGGGGGCTAGCTACGAGCAGTACTTC.

The chain carries TRBV7-8 and TRBJ2-7, with TRBD1 as a possible D gene (5 bases). The ends were cut back, 1 base at V and 2 bases at J, with 9 bases in the middle. Germline V gene lookup returns CDR1 SGHVS and CDR2 FQNEAQ. This CDR3 has 14 amino acids. CDR3 in DNA: TGTGCCAGCAGCTTAGGGGGCACCGCCTACGAGCAGTACTTC. This codes for CASSLGGTAYEQYF.

V usage is TRBV5-4 and J usage is TRBJ2-5, with 8 bases that match TRBD2. The CDR3 has 15 residues. Unmatched junction bases numbered 9, after V lost 4 bases and J lost 4 bases. The germline V gene encodes CDR1 SGHNT and CDR2 YYREEE (reference sequence). The CDR3: CASSPSGGVGETQYF. CDR3 in DNA: TGTGCCAGCAGCCCGAGCGGGGGAGTCGGAGAGACCCAGTACTTC.

V is TRBV29-1 and J is TRBJ2-7; 10 bases line up with TRBD2. The CDR3 has 15 amino acids. Germline V CDR1 and CDR2: SQVTM, ANQGSEA. The V segment lost 5 bases and the J segment 7 bases; nucleotides outside the gene matches: 14. Here the CDR3 DNA reads TGCAGCGTTCGATCTGGGCTAGCGGGGGTCGGGGAGCAGTACTTC. Translation gives CSVRSGLAGVGEQYF.